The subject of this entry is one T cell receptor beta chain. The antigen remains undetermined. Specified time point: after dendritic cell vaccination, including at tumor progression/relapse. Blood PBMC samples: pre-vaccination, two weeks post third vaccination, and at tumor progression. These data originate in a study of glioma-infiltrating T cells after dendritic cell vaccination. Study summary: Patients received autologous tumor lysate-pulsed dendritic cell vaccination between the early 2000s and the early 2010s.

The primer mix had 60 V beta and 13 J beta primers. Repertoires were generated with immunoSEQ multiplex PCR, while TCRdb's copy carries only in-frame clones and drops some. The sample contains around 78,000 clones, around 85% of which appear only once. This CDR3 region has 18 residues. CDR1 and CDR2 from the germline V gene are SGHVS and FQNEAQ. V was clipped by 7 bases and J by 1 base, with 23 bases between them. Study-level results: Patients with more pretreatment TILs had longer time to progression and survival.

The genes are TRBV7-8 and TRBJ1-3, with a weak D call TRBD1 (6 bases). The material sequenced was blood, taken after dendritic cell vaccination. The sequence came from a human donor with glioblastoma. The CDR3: CASTSLGGADTSGNTIYF. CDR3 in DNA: TGTGCCAGCACAAGCTTAGGGGGGGCCGACACTTCTGGAAACACCATATATTTT.